This T cell receptor (beta chain) was captured by sequencing in a study of T-cell memory formation after mild COVID-19. One entry per CDR3 protein, called by TCRdb with MiXCR from the 5' RACE reads. This table has hundreds of thousands of distinct CDR3 sequences, approximately 27% appearing once. This clonotype was detected only a few times. Trimming stripped 5 bases from V and 7 bases from J, with 15 bases between. CDR3 size: 13 residues. Germline V CDR1 and CDR2: SGHVS, FNYEAQ. The receptor was derived from an adult woman who had mild COVID-19 (a few samples of this study predate the infection). Cell type and time point are not known. Sample: PBMCs or a T cell subset sorted from them (not recorded which). This chain links TRBV7-6 with TRBJ2-7; possible D gene TRBD2, 6 bases. The CDR3 reads CASSLQEAGEQYF. CDR3 sequence (DNA): TGTGCCAGCAGCCTCCAAGAGGCGGGAGAGCAGTACTTC. The full variable domain, its missing parts supplied by reference TRBV7-6 and TRBJ2-7, is GAGVSQSPRYKVTKRGQDVALRCDPISGHVSLYWYRQALGQGPEFLTYFNYEAQQDKSGLPNDRFSAERPEGSISTLTIQRTEQRDSAMYRCASSLQEAGEQYFGPGTRLTVT.